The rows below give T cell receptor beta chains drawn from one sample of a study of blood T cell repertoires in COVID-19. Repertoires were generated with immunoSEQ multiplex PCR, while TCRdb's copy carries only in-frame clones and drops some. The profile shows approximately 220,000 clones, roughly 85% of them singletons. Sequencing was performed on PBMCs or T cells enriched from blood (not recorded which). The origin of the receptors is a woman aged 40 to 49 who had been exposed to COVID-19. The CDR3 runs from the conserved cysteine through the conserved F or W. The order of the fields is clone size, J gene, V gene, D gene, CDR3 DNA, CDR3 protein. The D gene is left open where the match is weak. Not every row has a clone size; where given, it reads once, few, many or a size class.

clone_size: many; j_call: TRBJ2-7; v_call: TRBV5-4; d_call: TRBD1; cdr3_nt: TGTGCCAGCAGGAAGGACAGGGGGTTACCCTACGAGCAGTACTTC; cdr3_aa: CASRKDRGLPYEQYF
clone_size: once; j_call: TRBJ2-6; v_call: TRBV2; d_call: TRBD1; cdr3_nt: TGTGCCAGCAGTCCGGGACAGGGTGTGCCTGGGGCCAACGTCCTGACTTTC; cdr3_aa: CASSPGQGVPGANVLTF
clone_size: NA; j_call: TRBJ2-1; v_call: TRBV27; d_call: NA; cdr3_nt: TGTGCCAGCAGTACGACAGTGGGCCTCTACAATGAGCAGTTCTTC; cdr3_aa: CASSTTVGLYNEQFF
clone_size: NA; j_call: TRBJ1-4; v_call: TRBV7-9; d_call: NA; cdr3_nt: TGTGCCAGCAGCTTAGAGCCCGCGGATGAAAAACTGTTTTTT; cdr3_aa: CASSLEPADEKLFF
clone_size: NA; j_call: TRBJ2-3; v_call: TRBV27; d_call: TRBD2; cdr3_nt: TGTGCCAGCAGGGGAACGGGACTAGCGGGGTCAGATACGCAGTATTTT; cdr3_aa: CASRGTGLAGSDTQYF
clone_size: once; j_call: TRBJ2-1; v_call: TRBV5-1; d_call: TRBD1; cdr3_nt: TGCGCCAGCAGCTTGGCCGGACAGGTTAACAATGAGCAGTTCTTC; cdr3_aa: CASSLAGQVNNEQFF
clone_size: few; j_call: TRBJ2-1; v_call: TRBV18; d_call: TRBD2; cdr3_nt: TGTGCCAGCTCACCTCTTGGCGGGGGGTACTCCTACAATGAGCAGTTCTTC; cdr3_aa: CASSPLGGGYSYNEQFF
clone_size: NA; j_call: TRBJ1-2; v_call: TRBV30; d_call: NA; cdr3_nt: TGTGCCTGGAGTTCGACAGTGCATGGCTACACCTTC; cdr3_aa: CAWSSTVHGYTF
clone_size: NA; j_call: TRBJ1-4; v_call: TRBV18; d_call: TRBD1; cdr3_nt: TGTGCCAGCTCCCAAGGACAGGGCCCAGCAACTAATGAAAAACTGTTTTTT; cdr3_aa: CASSQGQGPATNEKLFF
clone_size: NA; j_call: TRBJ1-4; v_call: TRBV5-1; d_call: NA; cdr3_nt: TGCGCCAGCAGCGAGGCCGTCAGCGGAACTAATGAAAAACTGTTTTTT; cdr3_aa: CASSEAVSGTNEKLFF
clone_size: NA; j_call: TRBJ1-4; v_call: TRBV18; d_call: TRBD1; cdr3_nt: TGTGCCAGCTCACCACCGGGAGGGGGACAGGGAGAAAAACTGTTTTTT; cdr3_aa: CASSPPGGGQGEKLFF
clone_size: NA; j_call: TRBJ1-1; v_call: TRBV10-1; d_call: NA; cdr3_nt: TGCGCCAGCACCGGGTTGTCTGAAGCTTTCTTT; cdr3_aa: CASTGLSEAFF
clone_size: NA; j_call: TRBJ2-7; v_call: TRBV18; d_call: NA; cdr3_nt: TGTGCCAGCTCACCACCGTCAGTCTCCTACGAGCAGTACTTC; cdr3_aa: CASSPPSVSYEQYF
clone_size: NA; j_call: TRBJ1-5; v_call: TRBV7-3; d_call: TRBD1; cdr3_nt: TGTGCCAGCAGCCCGGGACAGCTCCAGCCCCAGCATTTT; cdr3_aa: CASSPGQLQPQHF
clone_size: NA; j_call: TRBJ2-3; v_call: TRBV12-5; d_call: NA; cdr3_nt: TGTGCTAGTGGTTTCGTCCAGACAGATACGCAGTATTTT; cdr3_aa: CASGFVQTDTQYF
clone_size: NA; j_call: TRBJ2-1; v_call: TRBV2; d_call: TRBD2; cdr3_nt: TGTGCCAGCAGTGTAGGAGAAGCGGGGTCGGGTAATGAGCAGTTCTTC; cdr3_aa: CASSVGEAGSGNEQFF
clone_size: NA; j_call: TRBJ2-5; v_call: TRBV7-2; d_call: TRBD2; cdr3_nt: TGTGCCAGCAGCTTAGTGTCTAGCGGGGGCCAAGAGACCCAGTACTTC; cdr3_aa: CASSLVSSGGQETQYF
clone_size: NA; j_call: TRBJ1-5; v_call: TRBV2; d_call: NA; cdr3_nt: TGTGCCAGCAGTGGCAGGGTCGATAGCAATCAGCCCCAGCATTTT; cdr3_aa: CASSGRVDSNQPQHF
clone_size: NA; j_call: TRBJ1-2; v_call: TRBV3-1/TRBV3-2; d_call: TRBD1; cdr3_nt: TGTGCCAGCAGCCAAAAGGGACAGGGAATCTATGGCTACACCTTC; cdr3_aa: CASSQKGQGIYGYTF
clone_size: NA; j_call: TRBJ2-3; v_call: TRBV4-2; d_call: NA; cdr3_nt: TGTGCCAGCAGCCAAGCGTTTCGGGGTAGCACAGATACGCAGTATTTT; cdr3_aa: CASSQAFRGSTDTQYF
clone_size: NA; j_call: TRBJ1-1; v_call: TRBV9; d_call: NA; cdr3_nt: TGTGCCAGCAGCCCAGAGGTACTCATGAACACTGAAGCTTTCTTT; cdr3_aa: CASSPEVLMNTEAFF
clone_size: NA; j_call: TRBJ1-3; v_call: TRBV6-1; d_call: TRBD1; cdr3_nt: TGTGCCAGCAGTGATGGAAGTGGCAGGGGGCTCTATCTCTCTGGAAACACCATATATTTT; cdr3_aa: CASSDGSGRGLYLSGNTIYF
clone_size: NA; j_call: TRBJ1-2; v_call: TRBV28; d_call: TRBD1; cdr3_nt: TGTGCCAGCAGTGACAGGGGCTATGGCTACACCTTC; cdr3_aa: CASSDRGYGYTF
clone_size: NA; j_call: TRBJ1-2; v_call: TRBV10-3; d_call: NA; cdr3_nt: TGTGCCATCAGTGTTTCCAAGCTTCGGGATGGCTACACCTTC; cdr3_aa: CAISVSKLRDGYTF
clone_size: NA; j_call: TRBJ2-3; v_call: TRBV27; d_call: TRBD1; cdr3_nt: TGTGCCAGCAGTATCGGGACAGCCACAGATACGCAGTATTTT; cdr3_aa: CASSIGTATDTQYF
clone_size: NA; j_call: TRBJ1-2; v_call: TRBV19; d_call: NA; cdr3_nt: TGTGCCAGTAGTGTACAGCTTAACTATGGCTACACCTTC; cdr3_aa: CASSVQLNYGYTF
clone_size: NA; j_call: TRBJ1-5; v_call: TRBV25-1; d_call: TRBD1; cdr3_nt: TGTGCCATCCTGATAGGGGGCGGCAGCAATCAGCCCCAGCATTTT; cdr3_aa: CAILIGGGSNQPQHF
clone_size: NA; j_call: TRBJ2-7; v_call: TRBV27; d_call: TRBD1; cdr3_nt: TGTGCCAGCAGTTTATCGACAGGGGATCCCTACGAGCAGTACTTC; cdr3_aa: CASSLSTGDPYEQYF
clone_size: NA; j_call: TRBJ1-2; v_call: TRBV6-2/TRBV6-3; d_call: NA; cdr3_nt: TGTGCCAGCAGTTACGGGCAGGGGAATGGCTACACCTTC; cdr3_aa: CASSYGQGNGYTF
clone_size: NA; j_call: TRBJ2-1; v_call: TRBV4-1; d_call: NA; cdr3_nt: TGCGCCAGCAGCCCCCTCGGAGGAGGTTACAATGAGCAGTTCTTC; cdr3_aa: CASSPLGGGYNEQFF
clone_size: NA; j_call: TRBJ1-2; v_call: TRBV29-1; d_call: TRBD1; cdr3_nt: TGCAGCGGCGTGACAGGGGCGGCGTCAAAGTATGGCTACACCTTC; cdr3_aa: CSGVTGAASKYGYTF
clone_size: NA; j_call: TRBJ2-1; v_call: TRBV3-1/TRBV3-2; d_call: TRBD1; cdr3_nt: TGTGCCAGCAGCCAACAAACAGGGGCCTACAATGAGCAGTTCTTC; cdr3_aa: CASSQQTGAYNEQFF
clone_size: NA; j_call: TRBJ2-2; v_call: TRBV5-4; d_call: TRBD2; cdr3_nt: TGTGCCAGCAGCGAACTAGCGAAGAACACCGGGGAGCTGTTTTTT; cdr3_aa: CASSELAKNTGELFF
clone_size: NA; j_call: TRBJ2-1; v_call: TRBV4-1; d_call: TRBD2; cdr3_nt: TGCGCCAGCAGCCCGACCCCGACTAGCGGGGGGGGCAATGAGCAGTTCTTC; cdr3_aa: CASSPTPTSGGGNEQFF
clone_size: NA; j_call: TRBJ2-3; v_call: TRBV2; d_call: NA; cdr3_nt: TGTGCCAGCAGGCAAGCGCGCTTGGCAGATACGCAGTATTTT; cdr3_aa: CASRQARLADTQYF
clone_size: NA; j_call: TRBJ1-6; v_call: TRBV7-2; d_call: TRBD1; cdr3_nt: TGTGCCAGCAGCCACGGACAGGCCAATAATTCACCCCTCCACTTT; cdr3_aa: CASSHGQANNSPLHF
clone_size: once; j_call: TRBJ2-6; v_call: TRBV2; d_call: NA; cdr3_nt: TGTGCCACCCTCGGACAGTACTCTGGGGCCAACGTCCTGACTTTC; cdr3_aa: CATLGQYSGANVLTF
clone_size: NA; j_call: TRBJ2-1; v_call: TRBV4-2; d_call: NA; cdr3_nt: TGTGCCAGCAGCCAAGGCAATATGAAGCCCCATGAGCAGTTCTTC; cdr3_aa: CASSQGNMKPHEQFF
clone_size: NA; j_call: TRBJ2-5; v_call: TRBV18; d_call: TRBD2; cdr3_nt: TGTGCCAGCACTTCTCCAGCGGGGAAACAAGAGACCCAGTACTTC; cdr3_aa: CASTSPAGKQETQYF
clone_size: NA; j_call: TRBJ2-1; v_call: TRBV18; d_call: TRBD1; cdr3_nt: TGCGCCAGCTCACCCCAGGGGGCGAATGAGCAGTTCTTC; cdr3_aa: CASSPQGANEQFF